This T cell receptor (beta chain) was profiled in a study of cytomegalovirus exposure and HLA in healthy donors. PCR involved 60 Vbeta and 13 Jbeta primers. Method: immunoSEQ multiplex PCR; TCRdb's copy keeps in-frame clones and lacks some. This sample yields 150,000 to 200,000 clones, of which around nine tenths are seen a single time; approximately 1.5% belongs to the top ten. Study-wide results and caveats: Within a later analysis, the majority of CMV-associated TCR beta chains appeared HLA-restricted. In vitro testing confirmed a few CMV-associated chains as specific for CMV antigens.

Remarks on this clone: As yet, its antigen is unknown.

Trimming removed 7 bases at V and 15 bases at J, with 16 bases between. Per germline, CDR1 MNHEY and CDR2 SMNVEV (reference sequence). This CDR3 contains 11 residues. Sequenced sample: PBMCs. This receptor was identified in a woman aged 18-29 years in good health and CMV-seronegative. V and J are TRBV27 and TRBJ2-4; D is uncertain. The CDR3 here is CASTSPGARYF. CDR3 in DNA: TGTGCCAGCACCTCACCCGGAGCGAGGTACTTC.